The 2 T cell receptor beta chains listed next were all sequenced from one sample in a study of cytomegalovirus exposure and HLA in healthy donors. 13 Jbeta primers and 60 Vbeta primers were used for the PCR. Clones were sequenced by immunoSEQ multiplex PCR, and TCRdb holds only the in-frame ones, with some missing. The sample lists some 90,000 clones; about four fifths were seen once. The sample consisted of PBMCs. These receptors originate from a woman aged 65 to 85 in good health and CMV-seropositive.

The chain employs TRBV5-1 and TRBJ2-7; 10 bases align to TRBD1. Germline V gives CDR1 SGHRS, CDR2 YFSETQ. J was trimmed by 6 bases and V by 1 base; bases with no gene match: 7. This CDR3 comprises 15 residues. Here the CDR3 DNA reads TGCGCCAGCAGCTTGAGTGGGGACAGGGGCAGCGAGCAGTACTTC. This encodes CASSLSGDRGSEQYF.

V is TRBV28 and J is TRBJ1-2; TRBD1 agrees at 11 bases. The CDR3 extends over 17 amino acids. Germline lookup yields CDR1 MDHEN and CDR2 SYDVKM. V shed 4 bases, J shed 4 bases, and the junction held 11 bases outside the gene matches. The DNA for the CDR3 is TGTGCCAGCAGTTCGCTCACGGGACAGGGGGTTGTCTATGGCTACACCTTC. Encoded protein: CASSSLTGQGVVYGYTF.